Below are 28 T cell receptor beta chains sequenced from a single sample in a study of T cells after yellow fever vaccination. MiXCR, applied by TCRdb to the 5' RACE reads, yields one record per CDR3 protein. The table lists under 300,000 distinct CDR3 sequences, about 7.1% of them singletons. The material was CD4+ T cells sorted from PBMCs, obtained 15 days after the yellow fever booster vaccination. The receptors originated from a man aged 25 to 40 who received the YFV17D yellow fever vaccine.

The chain uses TRBV2 and TRBJ2-7; no firm D call. Germline assignment: CDR1 SNHLY and CDR2 FYNNEI. The CDR3 has 14 residues. Trimming removed 4 bases at V and 6 bases at J, with 16 bases between. The CDR3 is CASSAGRTVGEQYF. The CDR3 nucleotides read TGTGCCAGCAGTGCCGGCCGGACGGTCGGCGAGCAGTACTTC.

This clonotype was seen only a few times. V and J are TRBV3-1 and TRBJ1-5; no firm D call. CDR3 length: 14 amino acids. CDR1 LGHDT and CDR2 YNNKEL come from the germline V gene (reference sequence). V was shortened by 0 bases and J by 4 bases, with 7 bases between the two germline ends. CDR3 coding DNA: TGTGCCAGCAGCCAAGATTGGGGTAATCAGCCCCAGCATTTT. This encodes CASSQDWGNQPQHF.

This chain links TRBV19 with TRBJ2-7; D unresolved. V lost 3 bases to trimming and J lost 4 bases, with 19 bases between them. Germline V gene data show CDR1 as LNHDA and CDR2 as SQIVND (reference sequence). The CDR3 loop spans 16 amino acids. CDR3 protein: CASSMTSGMELYEQYF. The CDR3 DNA reads TGTGCCAGTAGTATGACGTCTGGGATGGAACTATACGAGCAGTACTTC.

This clonotype was counted at least ten times. This chain connects TRBV27 to TRBJ1-4, with 9 nucleotides matching TRBD1. The CDR3 contains 20 residues. The ends lost 2 bases at V and 7 bases at J; junction bases unmatched: 20. CDR1 MNHEY and CDR2 SMNVEV come from the germline V gene (reference sequence). The CDR3 reads CASSLTGGDHSLITSEKLFF. The CDR3 DNA follows: TGTGCCAGCAGTTTAACAGGGGGCGACCATTCTTTGATAACAAGTGAAAAACTGTTTTTT. The full variable domain, completed using reference TRBV27 and TRBJ1-4, is EAQVTQNPRYLITVTGKKLTVTCSQNMNHEYMSWYRQDPGLGLRQIYYSMNVEVTDKGDVPEGYKVSRKEKRNFPLILESPSPNQTSLYFCASSLTGGDHSLITSEKLFFGSGTQLSVL.

This clonotype was seen more than once but under ten times. The V call is TRBV5-6, the J call TRBJ2-1; D is unclear. The germline V gene encodes CDR1 SGHDT and CDR2 YYEEEE. V lost 2 bases, J lost 9 bases, and 15 bases lay in between. This CDR3 is 14 amino acids long. CDR3 sequence (DNA): TGTGCCAGCAGCTTTTTAGCAGTGGTGGGTGAGCAGTTCTTC. Its protein is CASSFLAVVGEQFF.

The rearrangement uses TRBV18 and TRBJ2-1; D remains unclear. The CDR3 extends over 14 amino acids. In germline, CDR1 is KGHSH, CDR2 LQKENI. V lost 8 bases to trimming and J lost 5 bases, with 16 bases between them. CDR3 in DNA: TGTGCCAGCCAATCATCGCCGGTTAACAATGAGCAGTTCTTC. Its protein is CASQSSPVNNEQFF.

This clonotype was seen a handful of times. The chain combines TRBV7-8 with TRBJ2-7; the match to TRBD2 covers 11 bases. From germline, CDR1 is SGHVS and CDR2 FQNEAQ. The ends lost 0 bases at V and 6 bases at J; junction bases unmatched: 7. This CDR3 contains 16 residues. CDR3: CASSLALVSGRGEQYF. CDR3 coding DNA: TGTGCCAGCAGCTTAGCCCTGGTTAGCGGGAGGGGCGAGCAGTACTTC.

V gene TRBV12-3 or TRBV12-4 combines with J gene TRBJ2-7, with a tentative D call TRBD2 (6 bases). V was shortened by 4 bases and J by 5 bases, with 18 bases between the two germline ends. This CDR3 contains 15 residues. DNA of the CDR3: TGTGCCAGCAGTTCCATAGCGGCCCCGCCGCACGAGCAGTACTTC. It yields the protein CASSSIAAPPHEQYF.

This clonotype has more than one count but fewer than ten. The DNA for the CDR3 is TGTGCCAGCAGCTTAGATTCCATCTACGAGCAGTACTTC. It translates to CASSLDSIYEQYF. The J gene is TRBJ2-7, the V gene TRBV11-2, with D uncertain. Looked up from germline, CDR1 is SGHAT and CDR2 is FQNNGV. The CDR3 totals 13 residues. The V and J ends lost 0 bases and 3 bases respectively, with 6 bases between them.

About this clonotype: A much larger clone lies one base from this, so it may be a read error. V gene TRBV20-1 combines with J gene TRBJ2-1, with 13 bases identical to TRBD2. Germline assignment: CDR1 DFQATT and CDR2 SNEGSKA (reference sequence). The length of the CDR3 is 17 residues. CDR3 sequence: CCADRGGTSGRGNEQFF. The CDR3 DNA is TGCTGTGCTGACAGGGGGGGAACTAGCGGGAGGGGGAATGAGCAGTTCTTC.

In this sample, this clonotype turned up many times. V and J are TRBV20-1 and TRBJ2-1; TRBD2 aligns across 8 bases. The CDR3 loop spans 17 amino acids. After removal of 1 base from V and 12 bases from J, the junction contained 20 bases not matched to a gene. Germline CDR1 and CDR2: DFQATT and SNEGSKA (reference sequence). The CDR3 DNA reads as TGCAGTGCTAGAGGCGGAGGTCGGGAGGGGAGTTCGGGCGCGCAGTTCTTC. Its protein is CSARGGGREGSSGAQFF.

This clonotype was seen more than once but under ten times. The chain uses TRBV24-1 and TRBJ2-3; D call uncertain. Germline CDR1 reads KGHDR; CDR2 reads SFDVKD. The CDR3 is 14 amino acids. Deletions cut 3 bases from V and 6 bases from J, with 12 bases between. The CDR3 here is CATSDRTKKDTQYF. CDR3 bases: TGTGCCACCAGTGATCGGACGAAAAAGGATACGCAGTATTTT.

The chain is built from TRBV27 and TRBJ2-7; the match to TRBD2 covers 9 bases. This CDR3 spans 16 amino acids. Germline CDR1 reads MNHEY; CDR2 reads SMNVEV (reference sequence). V trimming: 4 bases; J trimming: 3 bases; junction bases outside the gene matches: 10. The CDR3 coding sequence is TGTGCCAGCAGTTCGTTTAGCGGGAGAGGTTTCTACGAGCAGTACTTC. Translation gives CASSSFSGRGFYEQYF.

This clonotype was seen repeatedly, ten times or more. V and J are TRBV3-1 and TRBJ2-2; TRBD2 matches at 12 bases. The CDR3 loop spans 18 amino acids. Germline CDR1 and CDR2: LGHDT and YNNKEL (reference sequence). Germline trimming cut 5 bases from V and 4 bases from J; bases unmatched to any gene: 11. In nucleotides, the CDR3 is TGTGCCAGCAGCGGCTTGACCGGACTAGCGGGAAGCACCGGGGAGCTGTTTTTT. Translated: CASSGLTGLAGSTGELFF.

This clonotype was detected only a few times. The rearrangement joins TRBV4-2 to TRBJ2-1; D is undetermined. The V gene lost 5 bases and the J gene lost 5 bases, with 22 bases spanning the gap. Germline assignment: CDR1 LGHNA and CDR2 YNFKEQ. This CDR3 region has 17 residues. The CDR3 sequence is CASSSRRRANTDNEQFF. CDR3 DNA sequence: TGTGCCAGCAGCTCAAGACGTAGGGCTAACACTGACAATGAGCAGTTCTTC.

The chain employs TRBV5-6 and TRBJ2-1; D unclear. Trimming pared 1 base from V and 7 bases from J, leaving 6 bases between. The CDR3 totals 12 residues. Germline loops: CDR1 SGHDT, CDR2 YYEEEE. The CDR3 region is CASSLNTNEQFF. The CDR3 coding sequence is TGTGCCAGCAGCTTGAACACAAATGAGCAGTTCTTC.

This chain uses TRBV11-2 with TRBJ2-5, with a tentative D call TRBD1 (5 bases). Trimming cost V 7 bases and J 4 bases, with 13 bases left between them. The CDR3 length is 13 residues. Germline V gives CDR1 SGHAT, CDR2 FQNNGV. The CDR3 sequence: CASILGVGETQYF. The DNA of the CDR3 is TGTGCCAGCATCCTAGGGGTCGGAGAGACCCAGTACTTC.

This clonotype showed up many times. This rearrangement joins TRBV5-1 to TRBJ2-1; the match to TRBD1 covers 9 bases. Germline values: CDR1 SGHRS, CDR2 YFSETQ. This CDR3 is built from 15 residues. Losses at the gene ends were 4 bases for V and 7 bases for J; bases not matched to a gene: 9. CDR3 coding DNA: TGCGCCAGCAGCCCCCCGCCCGGGACAGGGAATGAGCAGTTCTTC. Translated, it gives CASSPPPGTGNEQFF.

This clonotype was observed a few times. J is TRBJ1-3 and V is TRBV6-5, with D possibly being TRBD1 (5 bases). Germline V lookup: CDR1 MNHEY, CDR2 SVGAGI. Trimming stripped 0 bases from V and 4 bases from J, with 13 bases between. The CDR3 extends over 16 amino acids. The CDR3 loop reads CASSYSMSGSGNTIYF. In nucleotides, the CDR3 is TGTGCCAGCAGTTACTCGATGTCAGGGAGCGGAAACACCATATATTTT.

This clonotype was detected many times. V and J are TRBV6-2 or TRBV6-3 and TRBJ2-3; D unresolved. CDR3 size: 11 residues. The ends were cut back, 6 bases at V and 6 bases at J, with 7 bases in the middle. The germline V gene has CDR1 MNHEY and CDR2 SVGEGT. CDR3 protein: CASRNLDTQYF. Written as DNA, the CDR3 is TGTGCCAGCAGAAACCTGGATACGCAGTATTTT.

This clonotype was picked up many times. This chain uses TRBV3-1 with TRBJ2-5; D gene unclear. CDR1 LGHDT and CDR2 YNNKEL come from the germline V gene (reference sequence). V was shortened by 3 bases and J by 1 base, with 3 bases between the two germline ends. The CDR3 is 12 residues long. The CDR3 sequence: CASSHLQETQYF. The DNA of the CDR3 is TGTGCCAGCAGCCACCTCCAAGAGACCCAGTACTTC.

This chain joins TRBV27 and TRBJ2-1; a possible D gene is TRBD2 (6 bases). The V and J ends lost 6 bases and 6 bases respectively, with 15 bases between them. Germline values: CDR1 MNHEY, CDR2 SMNVEV (reference sequence). This CDR3 contains 14 residues. CDR3 in amino acids: CASRGGLLVNEQFF. In DNA form, the CDR3 reads TGTGCCAGCAGGGGGGGACTTCTGGTCAATGAGCAGTTCTTC.

Ten or more counts support this clonotype. The rearrangement uses TRBV7-8 and TRBJ1-1; D possibly corresponds to TRBD1 (6 bases). The CDR3 is 14 residues long. CDR1 and CDR2 from the germline V gene are SGHVS and FQNEAQ. V was pared by 5 bases and J by 4 bases, with 14 bases between. This CDR3 is CASSRSQGITEAFF. Here the CDR3 DNA reads TGTGCCAGCAGCCGGAGCCAGGGGATCACTGAAGCTTTCTTT.

The chain employs TRBV10-3 and TRBJ2-1; unclear D gene. The V gene lost 7 bases and the J gene lost 5 bases, with 18 bases spanning the gap. CDR3 length: 15 amino acids. Germline V lookup: CDR1 ENHRY, CDR2 SYGVKD. CDR3 amino acids: CAITPDNLDDNEQFF. The CDR3 DNA reads as TGTGCCATCACCCCTGATAATTTGGATGACAATGAGCAGTTCTTC.

The chain combines TRBV5-1 with TRBJ2-1, with D uncertain. The V gene's germline CDR1 is SGHRS and CDR2 YFSETQ. Trimming removed 0 bases at V and 5 bases at J, with 9 bases between. There are 14 residues in the CDR3. The DNA for the CDR3 is TGCGCCAGCAGCTTGGATCCAAGCAACAATGAGCAGTTCTTC. Its translation: CASSLDPSNNEQFF.

This clonotype was picked up a small number of times. V usage is TRBV5-5 and J usage is TRBJ1-1; the D gene is possibly TRBD1 (6 bases). Between the trimmed V and J ends, which lost 7 bases and 3 bases, there was a span of 13 bases. Germline V gives CDR1 SGHKS, CDR2 YYEKEE (reference sequence). CDR3 length equals 13 residues. The DNA for the CDR3 is TGTGCCAGCCGAGTCCCAGGGGACACTGAAGCTTTCTTT. This sequence encodes CASRVPGDTEAFF.

This clonotype turned up a few times. The chain combines TRBV18 with TRBJ1-1, with 8 bases identical to TRBD1. The V gene's germline CDR1 is KGHSH and CDR2 LQKENI. Trimming took 1 base from V and 6 from J; bases not matched to a gene: 1. The CDR3 loop spans 13 amino acids. The CDR3 DNA is TGTGCCAGCTCACCACGACAGGGGCCTGAAGCTTTCTTT. This encodes CASSPRQGPEAFF. Together with reference TRBV18 and TRBJ1-1, the CDR3 gives the full variable domain: NAGVMQNPRHLVRRRGQEARLRCSPMKGHSHVYWYRQLPEEGLKFMVYLQKENIIDESGMPKERFSAEFPKEGPSILRIQQVVRGDSAAYFCASSPRQGPEAFFGQGTRLTVV.

There are a few counts of this clonotype. The genes are TRBV7-2 and TRBJ1-5; TRBD1 might be the D (5 bases). From germline, CDR1 is SGHTA and CDR2 FQGNSA. The CDR3 runs to 13 residues. Trimming stripped 7 bases from V and 7 bases from J, with 14 bases between. The CDR3 DNA sequence: TGTGCCAGCACCTCGGGGGTTCCGCAGCCCCAGCATTTT. It is translated as CASTSGVPQPQHF.